These T cell receptor beta chains were read from a single sample in a study of Ad26.COV2.S vaccination and SARS-CoV-2 variants. Only in-frame clones appear in the TCRdb table, and some are missing; sequencing was by immunoSEQ multiplex PCR. The repertoire consists of about 680,000 clones, with around 92% occurring once and the leading ten covering about 1.5%. The sample consisted of peripheral blood, taken in a trial of Ad26.COV2.S vaccine versus placebo. All receptors derive from a person between 18 and 59 years old who received the Ad26.COV2.S COVID-19 vaccine or a placebo. Each CDR3 is given with its conserved first and last residue. The size of a clone is reported for some rows only, either as once, few or many, or as a class for expanded clones.

CSASRGMNTEAFF,-,TRBV29-1
CATRTSGIFIYEQYF,-,TRBV28
CASSQQGNEQFF,-,TRBV5-1
CASSPSGGAETQYF,-,TRBV7-9
CASRLGLAGISETQYF,once,TRBV18
CASSTVRGLNSPLHF,-,TRBV19
CASSVGQGAVGQYF,-,TRBV2
CASGLNPTLGQETQYF,-,TRBV12-5
CASSERQMNTEAFF,-,TRBV2
CASSPRAGWVYSNQPQHF,-,TRBV18
CASSESPGGEFGYTF,-,TRBV10-2
CASSLAIYYEQYF,-,TRBV5-1
CASSLQRDGGELFF,once,TRBV5-1